These 27 T cell receptor beta chains share one sample of origin, sequenced in a study of tumor and adjacent non-tumor tissue in lung cancer. RNA was extracted from bulk tissue without any cell sorting. More than 3 cm separated this lung sample from the edge of the tumor. The library came from three nested PCR rounds adapted from ARM-PCR protocols. TCRdb reanalysed the multiplex PCR reads using MiXCR and keeps one entry per CDR3 protein. The table lists about 44,000 distinct CDR3 sequences, roughly 62% of them singletons, with 15% to 20% in the top ten. Specimen: distant non-tumor lung tissue. The receptors were gathered from a woman in her thirties or forties with non-small cell lung cancer.

Remarks on this clonotype: This may arise from a read error, as a much more abundant clone is one base away. The CDR3 DNA is TGTGCCAGCAGTCTCGGACCAGCTGGGGAAAATGAGCAGTTCTTC. Residues: CASSLGPAGENEQFF. The chain links TRBV28 to TRBJ2-1; unclear D gene. This CDR3 has 15 amino acids. The V gene's germline CDR1 is MDHEN and CDR2 SYDVKM. Between the trimmed V and J ends, which lost 5 bases and 7 bases, there was a span of 18 bases.

About this clonotype: One end of the junction varies from germline; a read error may be responsible. This chain uses TRBV27 with TRBJ2-7; 11 nucleotides align to TRBD2. Germline assignment: CDR1 MNHEY and CDR2 SMNVEV (reference sequence). The CDR3 runs to 14 residues. In DNA, the CDR3 is TGTGCCAGCAGTTTTGCTAGCGGGAGGTACGAGCGGTACTTC. This codes for CASSFASGRYERYF.

This clonotype was recorded at least ten times. V usage is TRBV6-6 and J usage is TRBJ2-7, with 9 bases matching TRBD1. CDR3 length: 12 amino acids. Per the germline V gene, CDR1 is MNHNY and CDR2 is SVGAGI (reference sequence). Trimming took 8 bases from V and 5 from J; bases not matched to a gene: 4. The CDR3 DNA is TGTGCCAGCCTCAACAGGGGGCACGAGCAGTACTTC. Residues: CASLNRGHEQYF.

The count of this clonotype is one. V gene TRBV30 combines with J gene TRBJ2-7, with D hard to call. The V end was cut by 3 bases, the J end by 5 bases, with 17 bases between. The CDR3 covers 14 residues. Germline CDR1 GTSNPN, CDR2 SVGIG (reference sequence). The CDR3 coding sequence is TGTGCCTGGAGGGCACCAGGTGTCCCCCACGAGCAGTACTTC. Translating it yields CAWRAPGVPHEQYF.

This clonotype has only a few counts. A much larger clone is a single base away; this may be a read error. The CDR3 spells CASSQEWATPDTQYF. DNA of the CDR3: TGCGCCAGCAGCCAAGAATGGGCAACACCCGATACGCAGTATTTT. This chain connects TRBV4-1 to TRBJ2-3; no definite D call. CDR3 size: 15 residues. Germline CDR1 MGHRA, CDR2 YSYEKL. Trimming took 0 bases from V and 6 from J, leaving 13 bases between them.

In the case of this clonotype: Relative to the germline gene, one junction end is altered; a read error may explain this. The V call is TRBV4-2, the J call TRBJ2-7; 12 bases line up with TRBD2. Germline values: CDR1 LGHNA, CDR2 YNFKEQ. The CDR3 sequence is 18 residues long. The CDR3 spells CVSGQDYASGGATYEQYF. The CDR3 bases are TGTGTCAGCGGCCAAGATTATGCTAGCGGGGGGGCAACCTACGAGCAGTACTTC.

The rearrangement uses TRBV4-1 and TRBJ1-3; D not resolved. V was shortened by 4 bases and J by 4 bases, with 11 bases between the two germline ends. This CDR3 contains 14 residues. Looked up from germline, CDR1 is MGHRA and CDR2 is YSYEKL. DNA of the CDR3: TGCGCCAGCAGCCCAGAGCCTGGGGGAAACACCATATATTTT. It encodes CASSPEPGGNTIYF.

As for this clonotype: The junction differs from germline at one of its ends, possibly a read error. V is TRBV7-3 and J is TRBJ2-1; TRBD2 aligns across 7 bases. CDR1 is SGHTA and CDR2 is FQGTGA in the germline V gene. This CDR3 is built from 14 residues. In DNA, the CDR3 is TGTGTCAGCAGCCCCGGACTAGTCACCGATGAGCAGTTCTTC. Translating gives CVSSPGLVTDEQFF.

Points on this clonotype: Relative to the germline gene, one junction end is altered; a read error may explain this. The chain recombines TRBV6-5 with TRBJ1-1; D gene unclear. Germline V gene lookup returns CDR1 MNHEY and CDR2 SVGAGI. The CDR3 has 13 amino acids. The CDR3 reads CASSNRSAQEAFF. CDR3 DNA: TGCGCCAGCAGCAATAGGTCAGCTCAAGAAGCTTTCTTT.

V gene TRBV7-9 combines with J gene TRBJ1-2; no definite D call. This CDR3 is 14 amino acids long. Trimming took 3 bases from V and 8 from J, leaving 16 bases between them. Germline assignment: CDR1 SEHNR and CDR2 FQNEAQ (reference sequence). This chain's CDR3 is CASSFAEKVDGYTF. CDR3 DNA: TGTGCCAGCAGCTTCGCCGAGAAAGTTGACGGCTACACCTTC.

Concerning this clonotype: A much more abundant neighbour one base away suggests this may be a read error. The CDR3 loop is CDSSLGGVSDEQFF. CDR3 DNA sequence: TGTGACAGCAGCTTAGGTGGGGTTTCGGATGAGCAGTTCTTC. V gene TRBV7-3 combines with J gene TRBJ2-1; D gene uncertain. The germline CDR1 and CDR2 sequences are SGHTA and FQGTGA. The CDR3 has 14 residues.

This clonotype appeared many times. The V call is TRBV14, the J call TRBJ2-3; TRBD2 aligns across 11 bases. V lost 4 bases and J lost 3; bases outside the gene matches: 3. Germline CDR1 SGHDN, CDR2 FVKESK. This CDR3 spans 15 amino acids. The CDR3 sequence is CASSRTSGRTDTQYF. CDR3 sequence (DNA): TGTGCCAGCAGCCGTACTAGCGGGAGAACAGATACGCAGTATTTT.

This clonotype showed up just a few times. Since no conserved phenylalanine or tryptophan closes the CDR3, a read error is the likely cause. This chain links TRBV28 with TRBJ1-5, with D tentatively TRBD1 (5 bases). The CDR3 loop spans 15 amino acids. Germline lookup yields CDR1 MDHEN and CDR2 SYDVKM. CDR3 amino acids: CASSFFREDNQPQHL. CDR3 sequence (DNA): TGCGCCAGCAGTTTTTTCAGGGAGGACAATCAGCCCCAGCATCTT.

In this sample, this clonotype turned up a few times. This chain uses TRBV29-1 with TRBJ2-1; 8 bases map to TRBD2. The CDR3 has 14 residues. J lost 4 bases, V lost 6 bases, and 8 bases had no gene match. Germline lookup yields CDR1 SQVTM and CDR2 ANQGSEA. The CDR3 is CSVTSGISYNEQFF. The CDR3 region has the DNA TGCAGCGTAACTAGCGGTATTTCTTACAATGAGCAGTTCTTC.

This clonotype is categorized as medium-sized. The genes are TRBV11-2 and TRBJ2-7; TRBD1 is a possible D gene (6 bases). V gave up 6 bases and J gave up 2 bases, with 17 bases separating them. This CDR3 spans 15 amino acids. The germline V gene has CDR1 SGHAT and CDR2 FQNNGV. In DNA form, the CDR3 reads TGTGCCAGCAGTTATATCAGGGGTATGGCCTACGAGCAGTACTTC. This encodes CASSYIRGMAYEQYF. Filled out from reference TRBV11-2 and TRBJ2-7, the complete variable domain reads EAGVAQSPRYKIIEKRQSVAFWCNPISGHATLYWYQQILGQGPKLLIQFQNNGVVDDSQLPKDRFSAERLKGVDSTLKIQPAKLEDSAVYLCASSYIRGMAYEQYFGPGTRLTVT.

This clonotype was seen only once. Since the CDR3 does not end with the conserved phenylalanine or tryptophan, this likely comes from a read error. The J gene is TRBJ2-1, the V gene TRBV4-2; 8 bases align to TRBD2. Trimming took 5 bases from V and 8 from J; bases not matched to a gene: 5. CDR1 and CDR2 (germline): LGHNA, YNFKEQ. The length of the CDR3 is 13 residues. This chain's CDR3 is CASSKGLVDEQFI. In DNA form, the CDR3 reads TGTGCCAGCAGCAAGGGACTAGTCGATGAGCAGTTCATC.

This clonotype appeared once. At one boundary the junction diverges from the germline segment, which might be a read error. The V gene is TRBV4-2, the J gene TRBJ2-4; D perhaps matches TRBD1 (6 bases). Germline V gives CDR1 LGHNA, CDR2 YNFKEQ. This CDR3 spans 18 amino acids. CDR3 protein: CASSPSRTDRGAKNIQYF. The CDR3 DNA sequence: TGTGCCAGCAGCCCATCACGGACAGATAGAGGAGCCAAAAACATTCAATACTTC.

V is TRBV20-1 and J is TRBJ1-1; D not certain. The CDR3 has 14 amino acids. V was trimmed by 0 bases and J by 6 bases, leaving 14 bases between them. CDR1 is DFQATT and CDR2 is SNEGSKA in the germline V gene (reference sequence). Here the CDR3 reads CSARDRMVYAEAFF. CDR3 nucleotides: TGCAGTGCTAGAGATCGGATGGTCTACGCTGAAGCTTTCTTT.

This clonotype has a count of ten or more. The chain employs TRBV25-1 and TRBJ2-5, with D perhaps matching TRBD2 (5 bases). Trimming left V 5 bases short and J 7 bases short, with 14 bases between. The length of the CDR3 is 13 residues. Per germline, CDR1 MGHDK and CDR2 SYGVNS. This chain's CDR3 is CASSFRAAGTQYF. In nucleotides, the CDR3 is TGTGCCAGCAGTTTTAGGGCCGCGGGGACCCAGTACTTC.

Turning to this clonotype: A much larger clone lies a single base off, so this may be a read error. This chain joins TRBV20-1 and TRBJ2-7; 10 bases fit TRBD2. V trimming: 1 base; J trimming: 3 bases; junction bases outside the gene matches: 3. Germline V gives CDR1 DFQATT, CDR2 SNEGSKA (reference sequence). The CDR3 spans 14 residues. In DNA form, the CDR3 reads TGCAGTGCTAGAGGTCTAGCGGGGGTCTACGAGCAGTACTTC. Translation: CSARGLAGVYEQYF.

Concerning this clonotype: One end of the junction fails to match germline, which may point to a read error. CDR3 region: CNAIRTSGNYNEQFF. The DNA for the CDR3 is TGCAATGCTATACGGACTAGCGGGAATTACAATGAGCAGTTCTTC. The V gene is TRBV20-1, the J gene TRBJ2-1; 12 bases fit TRBD2. This CDR3 is built from 15 residues. Germline V gene sequence: CDR1 DFQATT, CDR2 SNEGSKA (reference sequence).

Remarks on this clonotype: Just one base apart from a much larger clone, this may be a read error. The chain uses TRBV20-1 and TRBJ2-1; 10 nucleotides match TRBD2. V lost 6 bases, J lost 10 bases, and 9 bases stayed unmatched. Germline V gives CDR1 DFQATT, CDR2 SNEGSKA (reference sequence). This CDR3 has 13 amino acids. DNA for the CDR3: TGCAGTGCCCCAAGGACTAGCGGCGAAGAGCAGTTCTTC. Translation: CSAPRTSGEEQFF.

The sample holds a few counts of this clonotype. A read error may account for a junction end that differs from germline. The chain uses TRBV12-3 or TRBV12-4 and TRBJ2-3; D is uncertain. Matching the DNA end better, TRBJ1-5 makes the J call doubtful. The CDR3 length is 12 residues. CDR3: CANSFSRDTQHF. In nucleotides, the CDR3 is TGTGCCAACAGTTTTAGCCGAGATACGCAGCATTTT.

This clonotype was recorded a few times. With a much larger clone just one base away, this may be a read error. The rearrangement links TRBV29-1 to TRBJ2-7; D is unclear. The germline CDR1 and CDR2 sequences are SQVTM and ANQGSEA. There are 14 residues in the CDR3. V lost 7 bases and J lost 2, with 18 bases in between. CDR3 amino acids: CSGSGGINAYEQYF. The CDR3, as DNA: TGCAGCGGGTCTGGCGGTATTAATGCCTACGAGCAGTACTTC.

In this sample, this clonotype turned up many times. The chain recombines TRBV5-6 with TRBJ2-3, with 9 nucleotides matching TRBD2. The CDR3 totals 16 residues. With 4 bases clipped from V and 7 bases from J, the junction kept 13 bases outside the gene matches. CDR1 SGHDT and CDR2 YYEEEE come from the germline V gene. The CDR3 region is CASSRIPAGGFHTQYF. The CDR3 DNA sequence: TGTGCCAGCAGCCGGATCCCAGCGGGGGGCTTCCATACGCAGTATTTT.

Ten or more counts support this clonotype. The chain combines TRBV13 with TRBJ1-1; unclear D gene. Germline V gene sequence: CDR1 PRHDT, CDR2 FYEKMQ (reference sequence). The V end lost 5 bases, the J end lost 0 bases, and 13 bases lay between the germline ends. There are 15 residues in the CDR3. In nucleotides, the CDR3 is TGTGCCAGCAGCGTCTCTCTAACACTGAACACTGAAGCTTTCTTT. Translation gives CASSVSLTLNTEAFF.

A few counts support this clonotype. A read error may account for a junction end that differs from germline. V gene TRBV5-1 combines with J gene TRBJ2-7; tentatively, D is TRBD2 (6 bases). The CDR3 runs 13 residues. The germline CDR1 and CDR2 sequences are SGHRS and YFSETQ. Here the CDR3 reads CANSGGVSYEQYF. CDR3 coding DNA: TGCGCCAACAGCGGCGGGGTCTCCTACGAGCAGTACTTC.